The subject of this entry is one T cell receptor (beta chain). The data belong to a study of blood T cell repertoires in COVID-19. In the study overall: T cells, B-cell-depleted T cells, or PBMCs provided the cDNA or gDNA that served as material.

Patients at the Seattle site were enrolled during active infection and followed longitudinally. The method was immunoSEQ multiplex PCR; TCRdb's version includes in-frame clones alone and lacks a portion of them. In the table there are some 130,000 clones, about 89% of which are singletons. This clonotype originated in a man between 60 and 75 years old with COVID-19, enrolled during active disease. Sequencing input: peripheral blood.

The CDR3, as DNA: TGCGCCAGCAGCTTGGGACAGGGCTCCTACGAGCAGTACTTC. It codes for CASSLGQGSYEQYF. This rearrangement joins TRBV5-1 to TRBJ2-7; 7 positions agree with TRBD1. The CDR3 covers 14 residues. Germline V gene lookup returns CDR1 SGHRS and CDR2 YFSETQ. J gave up 0 bases and V 0 bases, and 0 bases lay outside the gene matches.